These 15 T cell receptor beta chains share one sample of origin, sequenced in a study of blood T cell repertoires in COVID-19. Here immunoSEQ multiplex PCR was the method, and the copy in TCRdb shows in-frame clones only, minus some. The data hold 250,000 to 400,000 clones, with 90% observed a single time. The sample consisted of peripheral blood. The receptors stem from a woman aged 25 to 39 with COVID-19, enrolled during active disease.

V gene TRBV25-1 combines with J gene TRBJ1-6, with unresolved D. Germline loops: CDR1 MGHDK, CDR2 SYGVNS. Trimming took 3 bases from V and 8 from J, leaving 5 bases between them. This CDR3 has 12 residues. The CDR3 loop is CASSDRDSPLHF. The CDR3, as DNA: TGTGCCAGCAGTGATCGGGATTCACCCCTCCACTTT.

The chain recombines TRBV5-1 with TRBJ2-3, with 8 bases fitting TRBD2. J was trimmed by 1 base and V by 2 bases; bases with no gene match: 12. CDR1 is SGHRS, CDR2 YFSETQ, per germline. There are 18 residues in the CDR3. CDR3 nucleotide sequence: TGCGCCAGCAGCTTAGGGATGATGGGGACTAGGGGCACAGATACGCAGTATTTT. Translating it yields CASSLGMMGTRGTDTQYF.

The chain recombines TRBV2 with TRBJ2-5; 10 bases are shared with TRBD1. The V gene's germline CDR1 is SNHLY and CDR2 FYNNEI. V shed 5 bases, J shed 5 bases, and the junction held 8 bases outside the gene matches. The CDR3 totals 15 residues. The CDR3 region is CASSPRDRGGETQYF. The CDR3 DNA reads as TGTGCCAGCAGTCCAAGGGACAGGGGAGGGGAGACCCAGTACTTC.

The chain's CDR3 is CASSPRTAGASGNTIYF. The CDR3 DNA sequence: TGTGCCAGCTCACCGCGAACCGCAGGGGCCTCTGGAAACACCATATATTTT. The chain couples TRBV18 to TRBJ1-3, with D tentatively TRBD1 (6 bases). Germline loops: CDR1 KGHSH, CDR2 LQKENI. The CDR3 sequence is 17 residues long. Between the trimmed V and J ends, which lost 3 bases and 0 bases, there was a span of 15 bases.

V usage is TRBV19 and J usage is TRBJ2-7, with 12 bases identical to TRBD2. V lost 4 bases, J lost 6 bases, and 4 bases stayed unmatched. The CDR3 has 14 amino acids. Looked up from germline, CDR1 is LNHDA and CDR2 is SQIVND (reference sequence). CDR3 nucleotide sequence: TGTGCCAGTAGTAGGACTAGCGGGGTGGGCGAGCAGTACTTC. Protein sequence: CASSRTSGVGEQYF.

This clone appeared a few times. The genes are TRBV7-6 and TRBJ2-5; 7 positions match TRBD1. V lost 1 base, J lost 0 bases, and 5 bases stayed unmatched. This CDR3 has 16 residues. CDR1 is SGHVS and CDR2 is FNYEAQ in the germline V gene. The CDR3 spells CASSLVTGSYQETQYF. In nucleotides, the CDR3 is TGTGCCAGCAGCTTAGTGACAGGGTCGTACCAAGAGACCCAGTACTTC.

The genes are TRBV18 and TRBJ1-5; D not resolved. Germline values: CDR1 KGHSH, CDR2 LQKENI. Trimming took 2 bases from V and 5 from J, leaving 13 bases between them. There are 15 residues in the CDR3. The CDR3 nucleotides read TGTGCCAGCTCACCATCCCCGGCCGGGGATCAGCCCCAGCATTTT. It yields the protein CASSPSPAGDQPQHF.

The CDR3 loop is CASSFPGLAGGPQYF. In DNA, the CDR3 is TGTGCCAGCAGTTTTCCGGGACTAGCGGGAGGGCCGCAGTACTTC. The J gene is TRBJ2-7, the V gene TRBV7-6; 16 nucleotides line up with TRBD2. The CDR3 consists of 15 residues. V lost 6 bases, J lost 9 bases, and 8 bases stayed unmatched. CDR1 and CDR2 (germline): SGHVS, FNYEAQ.

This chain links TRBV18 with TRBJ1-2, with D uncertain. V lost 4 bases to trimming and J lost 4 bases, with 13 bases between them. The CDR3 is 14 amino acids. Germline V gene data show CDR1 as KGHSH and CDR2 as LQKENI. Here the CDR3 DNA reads TGTGCCAGCTCACTACCCGGTAACCCCTATGGCTACACCTTC. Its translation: CASSLPGNPYGYTF.

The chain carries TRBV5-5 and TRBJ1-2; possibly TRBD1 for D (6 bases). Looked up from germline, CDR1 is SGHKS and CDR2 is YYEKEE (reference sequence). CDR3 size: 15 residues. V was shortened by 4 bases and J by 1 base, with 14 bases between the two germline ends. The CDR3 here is CASSARSDSNYGYTF. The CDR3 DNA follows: TGTGCCAGCAGCGCCAGATCGGACAGTAACTATGGCTACACCTTC.

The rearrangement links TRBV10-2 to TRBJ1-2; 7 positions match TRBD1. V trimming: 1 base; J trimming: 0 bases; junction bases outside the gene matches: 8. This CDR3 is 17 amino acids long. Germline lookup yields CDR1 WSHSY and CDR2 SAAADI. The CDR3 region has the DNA TGCGCCAGCAGTGAGTGGGCAGGGGGTGAAGCTAACTATGGCTACACCTTC. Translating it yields CASSEWAGGEANYGYTF.

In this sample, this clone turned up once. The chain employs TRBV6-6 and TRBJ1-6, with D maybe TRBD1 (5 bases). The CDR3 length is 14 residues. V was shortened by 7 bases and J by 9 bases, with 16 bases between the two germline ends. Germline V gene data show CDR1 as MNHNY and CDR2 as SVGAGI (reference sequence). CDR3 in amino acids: CASIDRQGGSPLHF. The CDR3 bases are TGTGCCAGCATAGACCGGCAGGGTGGTTCACCCCTCCACTTT.

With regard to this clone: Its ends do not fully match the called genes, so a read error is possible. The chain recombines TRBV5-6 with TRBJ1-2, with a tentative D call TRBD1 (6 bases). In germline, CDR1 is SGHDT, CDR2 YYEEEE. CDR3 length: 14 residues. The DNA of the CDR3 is TGTGCCAGCAGCTTCGGACCGGGGGGTGCCGGGACACCCTTC. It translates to CASSFGPGGAGTPF.

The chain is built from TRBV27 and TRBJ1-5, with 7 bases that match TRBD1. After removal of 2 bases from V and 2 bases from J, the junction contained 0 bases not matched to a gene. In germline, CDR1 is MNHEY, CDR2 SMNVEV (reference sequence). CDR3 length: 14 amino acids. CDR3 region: CASSLGTGNQPQHF. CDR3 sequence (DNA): TGTGCCAGCAGTTTAGGGACAGGCAATCAGCCCCAGCATTTT.

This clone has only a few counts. The CDR3 region has the DNA TGTGCCAGCAGCCCCCGTACCTACGAGCAGTACTTC. Protein product: CASSPRTYEQYF. This chain uses TRBV14 with TRBJ2-7, with D uncertain. This CDR3 region has 12 residues. V was clipped by 4 bases and J by 2 bases, with 6 bases between them. Germline V CDR1 and CDR2: SGHDN, FVKESK.